What follows describes a single T cell receptor beta chain. Its antigen is currently unknown. This CDR3 contains 14 residues. Trimming removed 6 bases from V and 4 bases from J; junction bases left unmatched: 3. The sample originates from a study of T cells in Graves' hyperthyroidism and ophthalmopathy. General study findings and limits: The model foresaw ophthalmopathy a median roughly 6.3 months prior to onset. Ophthalmopathy was distinguished from stable hyperthyroidism by 13 V-J signatures.

Amplification of TCR beta CDR3 regions used RNA as the template. The study used the HTBI primer set for a first-round RT-PCR of the TCR CDR3. TCRdb recomputed calls from the multiplex PCR reads with MiXCR, one row per CDR3 protein. The sample carries approximately 560,000 distinct CDR3 sequences, 15% to 18% recorded once. Input material: blood. The V and J genes are TRBV12-3 or TRBV12-4 and TRBJ1-3, with 10 bases fitting TRBD1. The sequence was collected from a woman aged 25 to 39 with Graves' hyperthyroidism. CDR3 protein: CASRGTGVGNTIYF. CDR3 in DNA: TGTGCCAGCAGGGGGACAGGGGTCGGAAACACCATATATTTT.